A single sample is the source of the 13 T cell receptor beta chains below, sequenced in a study of blood T cells in healthy people across ages. Combining a sample-barcoded 5' primer with a J-beta primer mix, a second PCR ran for roughly 7 to 11 cycles. Via MiXCR, TCRdb re-called the 5' RACE reads, giving one row per CDR3 protein. The sample has about 730,000 distinct CDR3 sequences, 35% to 45% seen once; the top ten hold roughly 20%. Sequencing input: blood. The receptors stem from a woman aged 55-75 years in good health.

V usage is TRBV7-2 and J usage is TRBJ1-2; D remains unclear. CDR3 length: 12 residues. Per the germline V gene, CDR1 is SGHTA and CDR2 is FQGNSA. V was pared by 3 bases and J by 3 bases, with 5 bases between. CDR3 in amino acids: CASSFYDYGYTF. As DNA, the CDR3 is TGTGCCAGCAGCTTTTACGACTATGGCTACACCTTC.

CDR3 loop: CSARGSGQGISHYYGYTF. The CDR3 DNA sequence: TGCAGTGCTAGAGGTAGTGGACAGGGGATAAGTCATTACTATGGCTACACCTTC. The chain links TRBV20-1 to TRBJ1-2; 9 nucleotides line up with TRBD1. Trimming removed 1 base from V and 3 bases from J; junction bases left unmatched: 15. The CDR3 is made up of 18 amino acids. Per germline, CDR1 DFQATT and CDR2 SNEGSKA (reference sequence).

The chain employs TRBV3-1 and TRBJ2-5, with a weak D call TRBD2 (6 bases). Germline V gene lookup returns CDR1 LGHDT and CDR2 YNNKEL (reference sequence). The V and J ends lost 4 bases and 11 bases respectively, with 26 bases between them. The CDR3 totals 16 residues. The CDR3 coding sequence is TGTGCCAGCAGCCCCGCCGGACGAGCGGGTTACAATGAGCAGTACTTC. It encodes CASSPAGRAGYNEQYF.

This clonotype was seen only a few times. V usage is TRBV3-1 and J usage is TRBJ2-7; 8 positions agree with TRBD1. Looked up from germline, CDR1 is LGHDT and CDR2 is YNNKEL (reference sequence). The CDR3 loop spans 16 amino acids. V lost 4 bases to trimming and J lost 3 bases; unmatched junction nucleotides: 11. CDR3 bases: TGTGCCAGCAGCCGGGCTCGCCCAGGGGGCAGCTACGAGCAGTACTTC. Translation: CASSRARPGGSYEQYF.

The chain carries TRBV10-3 and TRBJ1-1, with D possibly TRBD1 on 6 matching bases. CDR1 and CDR2 (germline): ENHRY, SYGVKD. This CDR3 has 15 residues. Deletions cut 0 bases from V and 2 bases from J, with 10 bases between. The CDR3 region is CAISESWGTNTEAFF. The CDR3 DNA reads as TGTGCCATCAGTGAGTCGTGGGGGACAAACACTGAAGCTTTCTTT.

This chain joins TRBV20-1 and TRBJ2-4, with a weak D call TRBD2 (5 bases). The tail of the sequence fits TRBJ2-7 better, so the J call may be wrong. CDR1 is DFQATT and CDR2 is SNEGSKA in the germline V gene (reference sequence). The CDR3 length is 12 residues. This CDR3 reads CSANEGSCEQYF. The CDR3 coding sequence is TGCAGTGCAAACGAGGGAAGCTGCGAGCAGTACTTC.

J is TRBJ1-1 and V is TRBV30; 7 positions match TRBD1. Trimming at V came to 6 bases and at J to 1 base, leaving 5 bases not matched to a gene. The CDR3 totals 13 residues. CDR1 is GTSNPN and CDR2 is SVGIG in the germline V gene (reference sequence). The CDR3 DNA reads TGTGCCTGTTCAAGACAGGGGAACACTGAAGCTTTCTTT. This codes for CACSRQGNTEAFF. Combining the CDR3 with reference TRBV30 and TRBJ1-1 gives the whole variable domain SQTIHQWPATLVQPVGSPLSLECTVEGTSNPNLYWYRQAAGRGLQLLFYSVGIGQISSEVPQNLSASRPQDRQFILSSKKLLLSDSGFYLCACSRQGNTEAFFGQGTRLTVV.

There are a few counts of this clonotype. CDR3 loop: CASSLGEEDTEAFF. CDR3 nucleotide sequence: TGTGCCAGCAGCTTAGGTGAGGAGGACACTGAAGCTTTCTTT. The chain joins TRBV7-8 to TRBJ1-1, with D hard to call. Trimming removed 1 base at V and 3 bases at J, with 9 bases between. Germline V gives CDR1 SGHVS, CDR2 FQNEAQ. CDR3 size: 14 residues.

The chain has TRBV29-1 and TRBJ2-7; 8 bases are a match to TRBD2. Trimming at V came to 5 bases and at J to 0 bases, leaving 6 bases not matched to a gene. There are 14 residues in the CDR3. Germline values: CDR1 SQVTM, CDR2 ANQGSEA. DNA of the CDR3: TGCAGCGTTAGGTTGGGACTAGACTCCTACGAGCAGTACTTC. Protein product: CSVRLGLDSYEQYF.

The chain employs TRBV4-2 and TRBJ1-2, with D tentatively TRBD1 (6 bases). The CDR3 runs to 13 residues. Trimming cost V 3 bases and J 4 bases, with 9 bases left between them. The germline V gene encodes CDR1 LGHNA and CDR2 YNFKEQ. CDR3 region: CASSHGTSYGYTF. DNA for the CDR3: TGTGCCAGCAGCCATGGGACAAGCTATGGCTACACCTTC.

V gene TRBV10-3 combines with J gene TRBJ2-7; D is possibly TRBD1 (6 bases). CDR3 length equals 12 residues. Trimming left V 6 bases short and J 5 bases short, with 11 bases between. Germline CDR1 is ENHRY and CDR2 is SYGVKD. CDR3 nucleotides: TGTGCCATCAGGGGGGCTCAGGACGAGCAGTACTTC. Translation gives CAIRGAQDEQYF.

The chain combines TRBV6-6 with TRBJ1-4, with 9 bases identical to TRBD1. The V and J ends lost 5 bases and 12 bases, in that order; junction bases with no gene match: 13. Germline CDR1 MNHNY, CDR2 SVGAGI (reference sequence). CDR3 size: 15 residues. In DNA, the CDR3 is TGTGCCAGCAGTCCGCCCCGGGACAGGGCGGCGGAACTGTTTTTT. The encoded protein is CASSPPRDRAAELFF.

The chain links TRBV20-1 to TRBJ1-1; possibly TRBD1 for D (5 bases). The CDR3 spans 17 residues. Trimming removed 0 bases at V and 0 bases at J, with 17 bases between. Germline V lookup: CDR1 DFQATT, CDR2 SNEGSKA (reference sequence). The CDR3, as DNA: TGCAGTGCTAGAGATAAAAAAACCGGGACGGTGAACACTGAAGCTTTCTTT. This translates into CSARDKKTGTVNTEAFF.